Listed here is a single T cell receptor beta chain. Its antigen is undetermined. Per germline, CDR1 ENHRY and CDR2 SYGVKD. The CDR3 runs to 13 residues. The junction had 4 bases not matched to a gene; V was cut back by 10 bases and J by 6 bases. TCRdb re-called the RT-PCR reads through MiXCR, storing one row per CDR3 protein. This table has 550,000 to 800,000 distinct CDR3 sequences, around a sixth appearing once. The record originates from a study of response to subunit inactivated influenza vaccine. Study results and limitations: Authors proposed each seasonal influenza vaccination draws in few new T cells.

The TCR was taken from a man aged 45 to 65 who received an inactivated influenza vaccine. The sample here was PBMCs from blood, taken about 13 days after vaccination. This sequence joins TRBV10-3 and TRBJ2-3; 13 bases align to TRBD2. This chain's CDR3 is CATGLAGSDTQYF. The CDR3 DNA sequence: TGTGCCACGGGACTAGCGGGGTCGGATACGCAGTATTTT.